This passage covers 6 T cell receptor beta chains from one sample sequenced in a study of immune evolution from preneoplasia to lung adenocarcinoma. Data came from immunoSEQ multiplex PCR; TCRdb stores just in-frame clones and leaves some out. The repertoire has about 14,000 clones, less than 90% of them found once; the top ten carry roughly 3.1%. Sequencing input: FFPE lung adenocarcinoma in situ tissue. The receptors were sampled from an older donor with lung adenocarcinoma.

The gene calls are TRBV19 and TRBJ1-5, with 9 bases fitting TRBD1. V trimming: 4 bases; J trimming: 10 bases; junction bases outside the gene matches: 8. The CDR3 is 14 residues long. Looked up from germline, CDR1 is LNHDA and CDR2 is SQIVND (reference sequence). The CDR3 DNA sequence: TGTGCCAGTAGTAGTGACAGGGGGGAGAAACCCCAGCATTTT. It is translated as CASSSDRGEKPQHF.

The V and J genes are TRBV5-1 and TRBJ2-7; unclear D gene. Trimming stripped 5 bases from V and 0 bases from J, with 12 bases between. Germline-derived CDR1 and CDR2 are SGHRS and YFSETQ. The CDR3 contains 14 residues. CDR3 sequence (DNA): TGCGCCAGCAGGTATCAGGTCGACTCCTACGAGCAGTACTTC. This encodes CASRYQVDSYEQYF. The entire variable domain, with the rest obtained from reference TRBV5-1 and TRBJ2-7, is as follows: KAGVTQTPRYLIKTRGQQVTLSCSPISGHRSVSWYQQTPGQGLQFLFEYFSETQRNKGNFPGRFSGRQFSNSRSEMNVSTLELGDSALYLCASRYQVDSYEQYFGPGTRLTVT.

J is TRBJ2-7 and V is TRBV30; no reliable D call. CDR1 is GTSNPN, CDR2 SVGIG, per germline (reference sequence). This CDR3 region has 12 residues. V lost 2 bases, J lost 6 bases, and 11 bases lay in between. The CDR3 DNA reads TGTGCCTGGAGTCCATCTAATGGCGAGCAGTACTTC. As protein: CAWSPSNGEQYF.

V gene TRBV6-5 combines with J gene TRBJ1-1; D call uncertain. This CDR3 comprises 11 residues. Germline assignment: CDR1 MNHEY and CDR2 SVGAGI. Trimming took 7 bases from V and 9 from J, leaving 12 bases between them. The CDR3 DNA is TGTGCCAGCAACCCCCCCGGGAAAGCTTTCTTT. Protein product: CASNPPGKAFF.

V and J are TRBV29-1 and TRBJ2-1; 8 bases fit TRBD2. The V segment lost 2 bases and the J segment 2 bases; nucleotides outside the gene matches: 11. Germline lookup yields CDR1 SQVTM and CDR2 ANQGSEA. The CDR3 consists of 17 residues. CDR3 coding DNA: TGCAGCGTTGAATGGAGACGAAGCGGGAGTCCCTACAATGAGCAGTTCTTC. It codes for CSVEWRRSGSPYNEQFF.

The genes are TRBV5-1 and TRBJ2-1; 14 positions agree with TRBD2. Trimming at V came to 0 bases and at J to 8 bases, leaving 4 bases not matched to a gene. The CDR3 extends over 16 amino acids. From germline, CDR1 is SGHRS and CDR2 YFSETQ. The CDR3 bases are TGCGCCAGCAGCTTGGAGACTAGCGGGAGGGGGGATGAGCAGTTCTTC. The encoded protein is CASSLETSGRGDEQFF.